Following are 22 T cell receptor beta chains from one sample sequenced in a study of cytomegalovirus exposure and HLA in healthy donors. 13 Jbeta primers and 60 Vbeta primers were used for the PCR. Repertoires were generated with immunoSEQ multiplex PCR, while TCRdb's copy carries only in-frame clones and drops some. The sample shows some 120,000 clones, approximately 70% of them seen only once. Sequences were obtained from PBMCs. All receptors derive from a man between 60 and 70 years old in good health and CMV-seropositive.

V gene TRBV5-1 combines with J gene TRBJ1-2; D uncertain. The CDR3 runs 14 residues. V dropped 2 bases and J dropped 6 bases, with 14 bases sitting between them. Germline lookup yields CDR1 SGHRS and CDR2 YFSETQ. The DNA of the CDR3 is TGCGCCAGCAGCTTATACACGACGCAGGATGGCTACACCTTC. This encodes CASSLYTTQDGYTF.

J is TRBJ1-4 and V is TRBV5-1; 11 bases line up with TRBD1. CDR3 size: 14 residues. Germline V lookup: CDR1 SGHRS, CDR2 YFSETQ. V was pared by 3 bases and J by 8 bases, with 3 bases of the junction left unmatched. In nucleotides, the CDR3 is TGCGCCAGCAGCTGGGGACAGGGGGAAGAAAAACTGTTTTTT. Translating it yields CASSWGQGEEKLFF.

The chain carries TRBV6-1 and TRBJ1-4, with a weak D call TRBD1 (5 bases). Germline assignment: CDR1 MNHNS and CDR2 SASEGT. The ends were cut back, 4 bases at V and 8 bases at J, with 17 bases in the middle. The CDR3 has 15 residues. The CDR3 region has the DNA TGTGCCAGCAGTGGATATCCCGGGGGTAGCGAAAAACTGTTTTTT. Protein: CASSGYPGGSEKLFF.

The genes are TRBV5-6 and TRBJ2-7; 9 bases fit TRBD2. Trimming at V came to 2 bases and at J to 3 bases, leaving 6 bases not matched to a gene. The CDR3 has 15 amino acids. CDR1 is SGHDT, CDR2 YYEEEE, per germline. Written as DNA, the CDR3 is TGTGCCAGCAGCTTCTACGAGACTAGCGGCTACGAGCAGTACTTC. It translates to CASSFYETSGYEQYF.

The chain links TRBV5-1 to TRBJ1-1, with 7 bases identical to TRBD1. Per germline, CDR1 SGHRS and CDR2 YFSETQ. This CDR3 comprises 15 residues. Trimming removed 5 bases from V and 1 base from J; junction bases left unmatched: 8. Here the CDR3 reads CASRDGDSRNTEAFF. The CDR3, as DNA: TGCGCCAGCAGAGACGGGGACAGTAGGAACACTGAAGCTTTCTTT.

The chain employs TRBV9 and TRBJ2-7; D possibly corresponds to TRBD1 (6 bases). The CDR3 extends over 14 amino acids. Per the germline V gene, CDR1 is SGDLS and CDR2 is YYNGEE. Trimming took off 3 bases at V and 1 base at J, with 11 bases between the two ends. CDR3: CASSARGHSYEQYF. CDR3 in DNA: TGTGCCAGCAGCGCGAGGGGACATTCCTACGAGCAGTACTTC.

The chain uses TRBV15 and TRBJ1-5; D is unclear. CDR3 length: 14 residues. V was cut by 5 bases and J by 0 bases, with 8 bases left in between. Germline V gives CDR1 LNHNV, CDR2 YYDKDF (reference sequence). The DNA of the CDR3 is TGTGCCACCAGCTCATACGGTAGCAATCAGCCCCAGCATTTT. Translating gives CATSSYGSNQPQHF.

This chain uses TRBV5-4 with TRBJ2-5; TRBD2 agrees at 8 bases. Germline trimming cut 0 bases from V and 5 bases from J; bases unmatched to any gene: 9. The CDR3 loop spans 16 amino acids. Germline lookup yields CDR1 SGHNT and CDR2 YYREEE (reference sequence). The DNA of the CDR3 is TGTGCCAGCAGCTTGGACAACGCGGGGGGAATCGAGACCCAGTACTTC. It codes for CASSLDNAGGIETQYF.

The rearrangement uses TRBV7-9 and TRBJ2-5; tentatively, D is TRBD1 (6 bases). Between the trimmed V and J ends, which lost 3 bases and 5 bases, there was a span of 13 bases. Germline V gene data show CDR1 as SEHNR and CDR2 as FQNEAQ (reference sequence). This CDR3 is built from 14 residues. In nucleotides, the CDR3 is TGTGCCAGCAGCTTCGCAGGGGTGACCGAGACCCAGTACTTC. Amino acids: CASSFAGVTETQYF.

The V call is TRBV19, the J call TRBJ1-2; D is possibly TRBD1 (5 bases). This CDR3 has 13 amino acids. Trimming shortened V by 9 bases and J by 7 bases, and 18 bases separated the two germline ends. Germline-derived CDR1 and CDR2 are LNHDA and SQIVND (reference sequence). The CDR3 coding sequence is TGTGCCAGCGGCCAGGCCGTTAGGGGTGGCTACACCTTC. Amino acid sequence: CASGQAVRGGYTF.

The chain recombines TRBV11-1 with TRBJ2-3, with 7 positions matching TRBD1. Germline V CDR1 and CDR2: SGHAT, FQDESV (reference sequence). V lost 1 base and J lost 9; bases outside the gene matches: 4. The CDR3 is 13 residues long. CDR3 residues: CASSLEPGQTQYF. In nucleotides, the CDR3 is TGTGCCAGCAGCTTAGAGCCGGGACAGACGCAGTATTTT. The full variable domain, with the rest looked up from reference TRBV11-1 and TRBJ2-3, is EAEVAQSPRYKITEKSQAVAFWCDPISGHATLYWYRQILGQGPELLVQFQDESVVDDSQLPKDRFSAERLKGVDSTLKIQPAELGDSAMYLCASSLEPGQTQYFGPGTRLTVL.

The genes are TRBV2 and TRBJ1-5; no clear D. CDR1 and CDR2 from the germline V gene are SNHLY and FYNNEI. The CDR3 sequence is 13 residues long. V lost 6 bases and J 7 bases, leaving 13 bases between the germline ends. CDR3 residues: CASRPRTRQPQHF. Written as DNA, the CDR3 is TGTGCCAGCAGACCCAGGACTAGGCAGCCCCAGCATTTT.

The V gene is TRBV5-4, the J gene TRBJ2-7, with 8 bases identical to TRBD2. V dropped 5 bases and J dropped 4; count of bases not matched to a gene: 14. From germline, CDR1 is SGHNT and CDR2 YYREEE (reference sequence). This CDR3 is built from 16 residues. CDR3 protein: CASSTVRGGGNYEQYF. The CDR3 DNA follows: TGTGCCAGCAGTACCGTCAGAGGCGGGGGGAATTACGAGCAGTACTTC.

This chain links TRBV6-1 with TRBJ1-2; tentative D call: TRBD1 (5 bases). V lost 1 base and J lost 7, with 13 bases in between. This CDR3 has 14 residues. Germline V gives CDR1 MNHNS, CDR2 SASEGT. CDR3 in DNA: TGTGCCAGCAGTGAAGACCCGACGGGGGGTGGCTACACCTTC. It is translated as CASSEDPTGGGYTF.

CDR3 sequence: CASSLGTGQETQYF. Written as DNA, the CDR3 is TGTGCCAGCAGCTTAGGGACAGGGCAAGAGACCCAGTACTTC. This rearrangement joins TRBV11-2 to TRBJ2-5; 8 nucleotides align to TRBD1. Germline V gene sequence: CDR1 SGHAT, CDR2 FQNNGV. The CDR3 totals 14 residues. The ends lost 1 base at V and 2 bases at J; junction bases unmatched: 0. Combining the CDR3 with reference TRBV11-2 and TRBJ2-5 gives the whole variable domain EAGVAQSPRYKIIEKRQSVAFWCNPISGHATLYWYQQILGQGPKLLIQFQNNGVVDDSQLPKDRFSAERLKGVDSTLKIQPAKLEDSAVYLCASSLGTGQETQYFGPGTRLLVL.

In nucleotides, the CDR3 is TGTGCCAGCAGCTACTTCTTGGAGCTAGCGGGGGGGCAAGAGACCCAGTACTTC. It translates to CASSYFLELAGGQETQYF. The rearrangement uses TRBV5-6 and TRBJ2-5, with 12 positions matching TRBD2. Germline CDR1 is SGHDT and CDR2 is YYEEEE. The CDR3 sequence is 18 residues long. The V segment lost 3 bases and the J segment 2 bases; nucleotides outside the gene matches: 11.

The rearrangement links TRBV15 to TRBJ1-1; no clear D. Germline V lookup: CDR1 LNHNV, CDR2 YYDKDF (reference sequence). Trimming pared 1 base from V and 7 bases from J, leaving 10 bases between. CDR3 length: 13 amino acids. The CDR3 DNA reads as TGTGCCACCAGCAGAGCCCCGGCGGGTGAAGCTTTCTTT. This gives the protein CATSRAPAGEAFF.

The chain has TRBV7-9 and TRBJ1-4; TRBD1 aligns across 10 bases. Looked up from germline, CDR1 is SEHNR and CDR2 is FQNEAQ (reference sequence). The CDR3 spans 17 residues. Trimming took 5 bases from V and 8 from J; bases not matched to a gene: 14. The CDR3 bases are TGTGCCAGCAGCCGACTCGGGACAGGGGCCCGAGGGGAAAAACTGTTTTTT. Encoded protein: CASSRLGTGARGEKLFF.

Here the CDR3 reads CASSVREVGTEAFF. CDR3 in DNA: TGCGCCAGCAGTGTTCGGGAGGTGGGAACTGAAGCTTTCTTT. This sequence joins TRBV10-2 and TRBJ1-1; D gene unclear. The CDR3 sequence is 14 residues long. The germline V gene encodes CDR1 WSHSY and CDR2 SAAADI. Trimming took off 4 bases at V and 5 bases at J, with 14 bases between the two ends.

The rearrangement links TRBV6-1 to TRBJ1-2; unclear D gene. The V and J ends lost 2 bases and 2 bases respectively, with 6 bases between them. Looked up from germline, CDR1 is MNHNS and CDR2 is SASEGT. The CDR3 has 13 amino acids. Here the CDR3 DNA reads TGTGCCAGCAGTGAATACGGGAACTATGGCTACACCTTC. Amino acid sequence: CASSEYGNYGYTF.

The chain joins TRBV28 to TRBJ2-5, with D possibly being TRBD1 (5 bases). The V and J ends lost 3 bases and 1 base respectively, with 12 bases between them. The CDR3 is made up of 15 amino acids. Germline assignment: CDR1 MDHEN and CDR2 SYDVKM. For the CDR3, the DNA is TGTGCCAGCAGTTTTCCCGACAGTTCCCAAGAGACCCAGTACTTC. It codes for CASSFPDSSQETQYF.

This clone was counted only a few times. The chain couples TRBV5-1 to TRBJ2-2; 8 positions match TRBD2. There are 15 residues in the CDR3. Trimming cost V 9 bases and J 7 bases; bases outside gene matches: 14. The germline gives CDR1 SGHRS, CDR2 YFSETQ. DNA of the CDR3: TGCGCCACACGAGCTCTGGGGACTAGTGGCGGGGAGCTGTTTTTT. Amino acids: CATRALGTSGGELFF.